The next 8 T cell receptor beta chains were all read from a single sample in a study of CXCR3-negative and CXCR3-positive naive CD8 T cells. Study-level findings and limits: A higher hydrophobicity marked the TRB CDR3s of CXCR3-positive naive cells versus CXCR3-negative naive cells.

These receptors lack a known antigen. Through 5' RACE with UMI labels, the TRB cDNA libraries were prepared. TCRdb reprocessed the 5' RACE reads and reports one entry per CDR3 protein, with no DNA. The listing contains about 84,000 distinct CDR3 sequences. Sequenced material: naive CXCR3+ CD8+ T cells from blood. Subset of the sample: CD45RO-CCR7+CD27+CD95- naive CD8+ T cells expressing CXCR3 (TNR3+). The receptor source for this set is a human donor in good health. Some clones in this sample may be carry-over from other donors' samples.

This chain uses TRBV5-1 with TRBJ2-7; TCRdb's D call, TRBD1, is unchecked because there is no DNA. The CDR3 sequence is 12 residues long. Per the germline V gene, CDR1 is SGHRS and CDR2 is YFSETQ. This chain's CDR3 is CASRGQGYEQYF.

The J gene is TRBJ2-1, the V gene TRBV14; checking the TCRdb D call of TRBD1 is not possible without DNA. CDR3 size: 14 residues. Germline V lookup: CDR1 SGHDN, CDR2 FVKESK. CDR3 sequence reads: CASSGQGTPREQFF.

The gene calls are TRBV9 and TRBJ2-2; TCRdb lists TRBD1, though no DNA is available to test this call. CDR1 and CDR2 from the germline V gene are SGDLS and YYNGEE. The CDR3 is 14 amino acids. The CDR3 region is CASSAPFDTGELFF.

The J gene is TRBJ2-2, the V gene TRBV5-4; the D call from TCRdb, TRBD2, cannot be confirmed without DNA. CDR3 size: 13 residues. Germline V gene lookup returns CDR1 SGHNT and CDR2 YYREEE (reference sequence). The CDR3 sequence: CASSGGRTGELFF.

The genes are TRBV20-1 and TRBJ2-7; TCRdb gives TRBD1 as the D gene, but with no DNA this cannot be confirmed. Germline V gene data show CDR1 as DFQATT and CDR2 as SNEGSKA (reference sequence). The CDR3 is 15 amino acids. CDR3 protein: CSAPYDRSPSYEQYF.

The V and J genes are TRBV29-1 and TRBJ2-1; TCRdb selects TRBD1, and the lack of DNA leaves this call unchecked. The CDR3 has 14 residues. Looked up from germline, CDR1 is SQVTM and CDR2 is ANQGSEA. CDR3 amino acids: CSVDIRESSNEQFF.

This chain uses TRBV20-1 with TRBJ2-3; TCRdb's assignment of TRBD2 cannot be checked, as there is no DNA. CDR3 length: 18 residues. Germline V gene sequence: CDR1 DFQATT, CDR2 SNEGSKA (reference sequence). This CDR3 is CSARDIADDGPRADTQYF.

This chain connects TRBV6-5 to TRBJ1-2; TCRdb calls TRBD1, which cannot be checked without DNA. The CDR3 extends over 14 amino acids. The germline V gene has CDR1 MNHEY and CDR2 SVGAGI. This CDR3 reads CASSYTDSFDGYTF.